These T cell receptor beta chains were read from a single sample in a study of technical replicates of blood from several donors. Assay: immunoSEQ multiplex PCR; the TCRdb copy retains only in-frame clones and omits some. The sample has around 85,000 clones, approximately 94% seen once. Input material: T cells isolated from PBMCs. Source of these receptors: a human donor in good health. The CDR3 runs from the conserved cysteine through the conserved F or W. D genes are given only for firm matches. Clone size appears in some rows only: once, few, many, or a class for an expanded clone.

V,size,J,D,CDR3,DNA
TRBV2,-,TRBJ1-5,-,CASSSRGGNQPQHF,TGTGCCAGCAGTTCCAGGGGTGGCAATCAGCCCCAGCATTTT
TRBV5-1,-,TRBJ1-2,TRBD1,CASSLQGAGGGYGYTF,TGCGCCAGCAGCTTACAGGGGGCCGGGGGTGGCTATGGCTACACCTTC
TRBV5-1,once,TRBJ2-3,TRBD2,CASSSGLAGTDTQYF,TGCGCCAGCAGCTCAGGACTAGCGGGCACAGATACGCAGTATTTT
TRBV18,-,TRBJ1-2,-,CASSLMEIKGLNGYTF,TGTGCCAGCTCACTTATGGAGATTAAAGGCCTCAATGGCTACACCTTC
TRBV28,-,TRBJ1-5,TRBD1,CASRGQVGQPQHF,TGTGCCAGCAGGGGACAGGTCGGGCAGCCCCAGCATTTT
TRBV6-5,-,TRBJ1-1,TRBD1,CASSYTQGVEAFF,TGTGCCAGCAGTTATACACAGGGGGTTGAAGCTTTCTTT
TRBV4-1,-,TRBJ1-4,TRBD1,CASSQTPDRGPTNEKLFF,TGCGCCAGCAGCCAAACTCCGGACAGGGGGCCTACTAATGAAAAACTGTTTTTT
TRBV7-8,-,TRBJ1-1,-,CASSLYSGGNTEAFF,TGTGCCAGCAGCTTATATTCAGGAGGGAACACTGAAGCTTTCTTT
TRBV7-8,-,TRBJ1-1,-,CASSFNGLEAFF,TGTGCCAGCAGCTTTAATGGACTTGAAGCTTTCTTT
TRBV7-6,-,TRBJ2-1,TRBD1,CASSSGGDRVYNEQFF,TGTGCCAGCAGCTCCGGCGGGGACAGGGTCTACAATGAGCAGTTCTTC
TRBV9,-,TRBJ2-6,-,CASSDSPGANVLTF,TGTGCCAGCAGCGACAGCCCGGGGGCCAACGTCCTGACTTTC
TRBV6-5,-,TRBJ1-1,-,CASSSFEGRNTEAFF,TGTGCCAGCAGTTCTTTTGAGGGCAGAAACACTGAAGCTTTCTTT
TRBV4-1,-,TRBJ2-1,TRBD1,CASMGLTGQGNYNEQFF,TGCGCCAGCATGGGTCTAACCGGACAGGGTAATTACAATGAGCAGTTCTTC
TRBV5-4,-,TRBJ2-5,-,CASSLFSRGMETQYF,TGTGCCAGCAGCTTGTTCAGCAGAGGGATGGAGACCCAGTACTTC
TRBV5-1,-,TRBJ2-1,TRBD2,CASSLGKGLAGGPGNEQFF,TGCGCCAGCAGCTTGGGGAAAGGACTAGCGGGAGGGCCGGGGAATGAGCAGTTCTTC
TRBV5-1,-,TRBJ1-6,-,CASSLGGPDGGSPLHF,TGCGCCAGCAGCTTGGGGGGGCCGGACGGAGGTTCACCCCTCCACTTT
TRBV6-1,-,TRBJ1-1,-,CASRHPAGANTEAFF,TGTGCCAGCAGGCACCCGGCAGGGGCTAACACTGAAGCTTTCTTT
TRBV7-9,-,TRBJ2-2,-,CASSLSVNTGELFF,TGTGCCAGCAGCTTATCTGTAAACACCGGGGAGCTGTTTTTT
TRBV2,-,TRBJ2-2,-,CASTREELYGELFF,TGTGCCAGCACCAGGGAGGAATTATACGGGGAGCTGTTTTTT
TRBV5-6,-,TRBJ2-7,TRBD1,CASSLTGVYEQYF,TGTGCCAGCAGCTTAACAGGGGTCTACGAGCAGTACTTC
TRBV7-8,once,TRBJ2-1,TRBD2,CASSLAEGRKSSGIRGQFF,TGTGCCAGCAGCTTAGCGGAAGGAAGGAAATCTAGCGGCATACGTGGGCAGTTCTTC
TRBV2,-,TRBJ1-5,-,CASSGRRAPLFNQPQHF,TGTGCCAGCAGTGGGAGGCGGGCACCACTTTTCAATCAGCCCCAGCATTTT
TRBV5-6,-,TRBJ2-1,-,CASSFSEEQFF,TGTGCCAGCAGCTTCAGCGAGGAGCAGTTCTTC
TRBV29-1,-,TRBJ1-2,TRBD1,CSVPGQAPHTDYGYTF,TGCAGCGTACCGGGACAGGCCCCCCACACGGACTATGGCTACACCTTC
TRBV7-2,-,TRBJ2-7,TRBD2,CASSLSTSGSIYEQYF,TGTGCCAGCAGCTTATCGACTAGCGGGAGTATCTACGAGCAGTACTTC
TRBV11-2,-,TRBJ1-1,-,CASSLGGRTEAFF,TGTGCCAGCAGCTTAGGTGGCAGAACTGAAGCTTTCTTT
TRBV10-3,-,TRBJ1-2,-,CAISESKGLNYGYTF,TGTGCCATCAGTGAGTCGAAGGGACTTAACTATGGCTACACCTTC
TRBV12-1,-,TRBJ1-2,-,CASSSGGYTF,TGTGCCAGCAGCTCCGGTGGCTACACCTTC
TRBV4-2,-,TRBJ2-1,TRBD1,CASSRVTGGPNEQFF,TGTGCCAGCAGCCGAGTGACAGGGGGTCCAAATGAGCAGTTCTTC
TRBV5-8,-,TRBJ1-6,-,CASSPDIANSPLHF,TGTGCCAGCAGCCCGGACATAGCAAATTCACCCCTCCACTTT
TRBV6-6,-,TRBJ1-6,-,CASSSDRINSPLHF,TGTGCCAGCAGCAGCGACAGGATTAATTCACCCCTCCACTTT